What follows are 21 T cell receptor beta chains derived from one specimen sequenced in a study of T cell responses to AZD1222 COVID-19 vaccine. Profiled with immunoSEQ multiplex PCR; TCRdb holds only in-frame clones, not every one. The sample has 95,000 to 150,000 clones, roughly 90% seen once. This sample comprised peripheral blood, obtained on day 0 of AZD1222 vaccination. These receptors came from an adult in good health.

The rearrangement joins TRBV5-1 to TRBJ1-3; D gene ambiguous. The CDR3 is 14 amino acids. Between the trimmed V and J ends, which lost 2 bases and 4 bases, there was a span of 10 bases. CDR1 and CDR2 (germline): SGHRS, YFSETQ. This CDR3 reads CASSFEGGGNTIYF. CDR3 DNA sequence: TGCGCCAGCAGCTTTGAAGGAGGGGGAAACACCATATATTTT.

Written as DNA, the CDR3 is TGTGCCAGCAGTGGCGGGACAGTCCTAGAAGGGCAGTACTTC. Amino acids: CASSGGTVLEGQYF. The chain is built from TRBV28 and TRBJ2-7, with D perhaps TRBD1 (7 bases). This CDR3 has 14 residues. The germline V and J ends were trimmed by 5 bases and 9 bases, with 20 bases remaining between them. Germline-derived CDR1 and CDR2 are MDHEN and SYDVKM.

This clone has a single count. The genes are TRBV28 and TRBJ1-1; D remains ambiguous. Trimming pared 5 bases from V and 0 bases from J, leaving 10 bases between. CDR1 MDHEN and CDR2 SYDVKM come from the germline V gene. The CDR3 covers 14 residues. DNA for the CDR3: TGTGCCAGCAGTCCCTGGATCTTGAACACTGAAGCTTTCTTT. Amino acids: CASSPWILNTEAFF.

This clone was detected a few times. In DNA, the CDR3 is TGTGCCAGCAGCATGACTAGCGGGAGATACGAGCAGTACTTC. Amino acid sequence: CASSMTSGRYEQYF. The rearrangement links TRBV7-9 to TRBJ2-7; 12 nucleotides agree with TRBD2. Looked up from germline, CDR1 is SEHNR and CDR2 is FQNEAQ (reference sequence). V was clipped by 5 bases and J by 4 bases; unmatched bases: 3. This CDR3 is 14 amino acids long. The full variable domain, with the rest looked up from reference TRBV7-9 and TRBJ2-7, is DTGVSQNPRHKITKRGQNVTFRCDPISEHNRLYWYRQTLGQGPEFLTYFQNEAQLEKSRLLSDRFSAERPKGSFSTLEIQRTEQGDSAMYLCASSMTSGRYEQYFGPGTRLTVT.

The gene calls are TRBV19 and TRBJ1-1; 7 bases map to TRBD1. The CDR3 extends over 14 amino acids. The V gene end was trimmed by 3 bases and the J gene end by 1 base; junction bases not matched to a gene: 2. Germline V gene data show CDR1 as LNHDA and CDR2 as SQIVND (reference sequence). The CDR3 here is CASSMWTGNTEAFF. In DNA, the CDR3 is TGTGCCAGTAGTATGTGGACAGGGAACACTGAAGCTTTCTTT. The full variable domain, its missing parts supplied by reference TRBV19 and TRBJ1-1, is DGGITQSPKYLFRKEGQNVTLSCEQNLNHDAMYWYRQDPGQGLRLIYYSQIVNDFQKGDIAEGYSVSREKKESFPLTVTSAQKNPTAFYLCASSMWTGNTEAFFGQGTRLTVV.

The V gene is TRBV7-9, the J gene TRBJ2-6; TRBD1 aligns across 9 bases. V lost 6 bases to trimming and J lost 0 bases; unmatched junction nucleotides: 6. Germline V gene lookup returns CDR1 SEHNR and CDR2 FQNEAQ (reference sequence). This CDR3 comprises 17 residues. The CDR3 nucleotides read TGTGCCAGCAGTCCCCGGGACAGGGCCTCTGGGGCCAACGTCCTGACTTTC. It codes for CASSPRDRASGANVLTF.

The rearrangement joins TRBV28 to TRBJ1-5; TRBD1 matches 8 bases. J lost 5 bases, V lost 6 bases, and 3 bases had no gene match. This CDR3 is 13 amino acids long. Germline V gives CDR1 MDHEN, CDR2 SYDVKM. CDR3 sequence reads: CASSGTGYQPQHF. As DNA, the CDR3 is TGTGCCAGCAGCGGGACAGGCTATCAGCCCCAGCATTTT.

The J gene is TRBJ1-2, the V gene TRBV7-2, with 7 bases matching TRBD1. The CDR3 consists of 13 residues. V was clipped by 1 base and J by 9 bases; unmatched bases: 5. Germline V lookup: CDR1 SGHTA, CDR2 FQGNSA. In DNA form, the CDR3 reads TGTGCCAGCAGCTTAGGGGGACAGAGAAGCTACACCTTC. Amino acids: CASSLGGQRSYTF.

V and J are TRBV19 and TRBJ2-1; D possibly corresponds to TRBD1 (5 bases). CDR1 is LNHDA and CDR2 is SQIVND in the germline V gene (reference sequence). The CDR3 is made up of 16 amino acids. Trimming removed 1 base from V and 1 base from J, with 11 bases in between. This chain's CDR3 is CASSIGLSGSYNEQFF. The CDR3 region has the DNA TGTGCCAGTAGTATAGGGCTTTCAGGGTCCTACAATGAGCAGTTCTTC.

This clone was seen only once. The chain links TRBV7-9 to TRBJ1-1, with D unresolved. Per germline, CDR1 SEHNR and CDR2 FQNEAQ (reference sequence). V dropped 4 bases and J dropped 2 bases, with 23 bases sitting between them. CDR3 length: 18 residues. CDR3 amino acids: CASSSNLLDNSSNTEAFF. In DNA form, the CDR3 reads TGTGCCAGCAGCTCTAATCTACTCGACAACAGCTCAAACACTGAAGCTTTCTTT.

This chain links TRBV29-1 with TRBJ2-3; TRBD1 matches 10 bases. The CDR3 is made up of 15 amino acids. CDR1 SQVTM and CDR2 ANQGSEA come from the germline V gene. Losses at the gene ends were 6 bases for V and 5 bases for J; bases not matched to a gene: 11. This CDR3 is CSVVAPGTGEDTQYF. The CDR3 DNA sequence: TGCAGCGTCGTTGCCCCCGGGACAGGGGAAGATACGCAGTATTTT.

The chain joins TRBV5-5 to TRBJ1-1, with D possibly TRBD1 on 5 matching bases. Germline V lookup: CDR1 SGHKS, CDR2 YYEKEE (reference sequence). The CDR3 runs 13 residues. Trimming pared 2 bases from V and 1 base from J, leaving 6 bases between. DNA of the CDR3: TGTGCCAGCAGCTTTGGACAGAACACTGAAGCTTTCTTT. Translating gives CASSFGQNTEAFF.

The chain carries TRBV19 and TRBJ2-7; 9 bases align to TRBD1. Per the germline V gene, CDR1 is LNHDA and CDR2 is SQIVND (reference sequence). The V segment lost 1 base and the J segment 1 base; nucleotides outside the gene matches: 2. This CDR3 is built from 15 residues. The CDR3 protein is CASSIGTGESYEQYF. DNA of the CDR3: TGTGCCAGTAGTATAGGGACAGGGGAGTCCTACGAGCAGTACTTC. Together with reference TRBV19 and TRBJ2-7, the CDR3 gives the full variable domain: DGGITQSPKYLFRKEGQNVTLSCEQNLNHDAMYWYRQDPGQGLRLIYYSQIVNDFQKGDIAEGYSVSREKKESFPLTVTSAQKNPTAFYLCASSIGTGESYEQYFGPGTRLTVT.

V and J are TRBV4-1 and TRBJ2-1; D not resolved. CDR3 length equals 17 residues. Germline V lookup: CDR1 MGHRA, CDR2 YSYEKL. V shed 2 bases and J shed 0 bases, with 14 bases lying between them. The CDR3 loop is CASSQTLMGYSYNEQFF. CDR3 sequence (DNA): TGCGCCAGCAGCCAAACCCTAATGGGATACTCCTACAATGAGCAGTTCTTC.

The V call is TRBV19, the J call TRBJ1-6, with D possibly TRBD1 on 5 matching bases. The CDR3 runs to 13 residues. Germline V gene sequence: CDR1 LNHDA, CDR2 SQIVND (reference sequence). The germline V and J ends were trimmed by 8 bases and 10 bases, with 15 bases remaining between them. CDR3 bases: TGTGCCAGTTGTACCAGACCAGGGTCACCCCTCCACTTT. Translated: CASCTRPGSPLHF.

This chain uses TRBV5-1 with TRBJ2-6; D is uncertain. The germline CDR1 and CDR2 sequences are SGHRS and YFSETQ. V lost 4 bases to trimming and J lost 1 base, with 9 bases between them. This CDR3 is 15 amino acids long. CDR3 nucleotides: TGCGCCAGCAGCCCCGAACAATCTGGGGCCAACGTCCTGACTTTC. This translates into CASSPEQSGANVLTF.

The chain recombines TRBV4-1 with TRBJ1-4; D is perhaps TRBD1 (5 bases). The germline V gene has CDR1 MGHRA and CDR2 YSYEKL. CDR3 length equals 16 residues. Trimming shortened V by 4 bases and J by 5 bases, and 17 bases separated the two germline ends. The CDR3 here is CASSPQQAVHNEKLFF. The CDR3 DNA reads TGCGCCAGCAGCCCTCAACAGGCGGTCCACAATGAAAAACTGTTTTTT.

The chain is built from TRBV10-3 and TRBJ1-2, with 10 bases that match TRBD1. The CDR3 contains 14 residues. Germline V CDR1 and CDR2: ENHRY, SYGVKD. V trimming: 5 bases; J trimming: 6 bases; junction bases outside the gene matches: 6. The CDR3 DNA is TGTGCCATCAGTCGGACAGGGGGGGATGATGGCTACACCTTC. Translation gives CAISRTGGDDGYTF.

This clone was detected only a few times. V usage is TRBV30 and J usage is TRBJ2-1; 13 bases fit TRBD2. The CDR3 is 16 residues long. CDR1 is GTSNPN and CDR2 is SVGIG in the germline V gene (reference sequence). V trimming: 0 bases; J trimming: 8 bases; junction bases outside the gene matches: 7. In nucleotides, the CDR3 is TGTGCCTGGAGTGTACCGGGACTAGCGGGAAGCGATGAGCAGTTCTTC. Amino acids: CAWSVPGLAGSDEQFF.

As for this clone: Other DNA sequences in the same sample also yield this CDR3. The chain joins TRBV28 to TRBJ1-1; unclear D gene. The V and J ends lost 3 bases and 5 bases respectively, with 7 bases between them. The CDR3 is 12 residues long. Germline V CDR1 and CDR2: MDHEN, SYDVKM. CDR3 amino acids: CASSFSGTEAFF. The CDR3 region has the DNA TGTGCCAGCAGTTTTTCGGGGACTGAAGCTTTCTTT.

The CDR3 here is CASSQIGGGANNQPQHF. The CDR3 DNA reads TGCGCCAGCAGCCAAATAGGTGGGGGGGCGAACAATCAGCCCCAGCATTTT. The rearrangement joins TRBV4-3 to TRBJ1-5; the D gene is possibly TRBD1 (6 bases). The CDR3 is 17 amino acids. Trimming pared 2 bases from V and 3 bases from J, leaving 17 bases between. Looked up from germline, CDR1 is LGHNA and CDR2 is YSLEER.